This TCR beta chain emerged from a study of blood T cell repertoires in COVID-19. The assay was immunoSEQ multiplex PCR, and TCRdb's table has in-frame clones only and misses some. Seen here are roughly 100,000 clones, more than 75% observed once, and the top ten hold about 6.5%. After removal of 0 bases from V and 5 bases from J, the junction contained 7 bases not matched to a gene. Germline loops: CDR1 LGHNA, CDR2 YNFKEQ. CDR3 length: 16 residues. The chain has TRBV4-2 and TRBJ2-3; TRBD1 matches 8 bases. This sequence originates from a man between 65 and 79 years old with acute or convalescent COVID-19. Sequences were obtained from peripheral blood. The chain's CDR3 is CASSQDWTGSKDTQYF. In DNA, the CDR3 is TGTGCCAGCAGCCAAGATTGGACAGGGTCAAAAGATACGCAGTATTTT.